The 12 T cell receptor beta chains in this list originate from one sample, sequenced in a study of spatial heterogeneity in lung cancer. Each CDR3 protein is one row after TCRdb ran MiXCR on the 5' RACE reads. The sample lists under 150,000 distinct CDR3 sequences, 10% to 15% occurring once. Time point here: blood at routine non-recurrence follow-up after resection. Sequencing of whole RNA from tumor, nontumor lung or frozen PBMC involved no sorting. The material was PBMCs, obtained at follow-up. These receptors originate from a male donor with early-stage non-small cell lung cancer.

The CDR3 spells CSASPTDTQYF. The CDR3 DNA is TGCAGTGCTAGCCCCACAGATACGCAGTATTTT. The gene calls are TRBV20-1 and TRBJ2-3; no clear D gene. Germline lookup yields CDR1 DFQATT and CDR2 SNEGSKA (reference sequence). The V end lost 3 bases, the J end lost 2 bases, and 3 bases lay between the germline ends. The CDR3 has 11 amino acids.

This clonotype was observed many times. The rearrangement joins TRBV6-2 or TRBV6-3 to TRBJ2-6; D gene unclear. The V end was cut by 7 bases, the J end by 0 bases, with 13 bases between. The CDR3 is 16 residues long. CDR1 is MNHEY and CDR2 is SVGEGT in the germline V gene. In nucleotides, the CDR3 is TGTGCCAGCATAGACACACTTCGCTCTGGGGCCAACGTCCTGACTTTC. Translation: CASIDTLRSGANVLTF.

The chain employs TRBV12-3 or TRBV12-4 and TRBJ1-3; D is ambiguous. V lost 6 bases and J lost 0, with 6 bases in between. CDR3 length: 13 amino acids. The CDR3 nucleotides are TGTGCCAGCAGGCGTCCCTCTGGAAACACCATATATTTT. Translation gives CASRRPSGNTIYF.

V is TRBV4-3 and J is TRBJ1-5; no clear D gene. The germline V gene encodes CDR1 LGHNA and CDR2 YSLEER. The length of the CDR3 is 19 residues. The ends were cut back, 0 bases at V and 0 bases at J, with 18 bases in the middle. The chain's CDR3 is CASSQDPPVGSLSNQPQHF. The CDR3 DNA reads TGCGCCAGCAGCCAAGATCCCCCAGTTGGTTCCCTTAGCAATCAGCCCCAGCATTTT.

CDR3 region: CASSPGPSDTQYF. The CDR3 coding sequence is TGTGCCAGCAGCCCCGGACCATCAGATACGCAGTATTTT. The chain couples TRBV7-3 to TRBJ2-3, with D hard to call. CDR3 length: 13 amino acids. CDR1 and CDR2 from the germline V gene are SGHTA and FQGTGA. The ends were cut back, 5 bases at V and 4 bases at J, with 10 bases in the middle. Full variable domain (outside the CDR3, taken from reference TRBV7-3 and TRBJ2-3): GAGVSQTPSNKVTEKGKYVELRCDPISGHTALYWYRQSLGQGPEFLIYFQGTGAADDSGLPNDRFFAVRPEGSVSTLKIQRTERGDSAVYLCASSPGPSDTQYFGPGTRLTVL.

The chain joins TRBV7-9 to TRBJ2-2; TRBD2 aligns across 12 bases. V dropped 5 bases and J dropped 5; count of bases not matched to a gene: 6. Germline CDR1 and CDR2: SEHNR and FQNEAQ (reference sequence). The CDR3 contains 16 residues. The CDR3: CASSTYGLAGTGELFF. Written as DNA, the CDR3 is TGTGCCAGCAGCACCTATGGACTAGCGGGGACCGGGGAGCTGTTTTTT.

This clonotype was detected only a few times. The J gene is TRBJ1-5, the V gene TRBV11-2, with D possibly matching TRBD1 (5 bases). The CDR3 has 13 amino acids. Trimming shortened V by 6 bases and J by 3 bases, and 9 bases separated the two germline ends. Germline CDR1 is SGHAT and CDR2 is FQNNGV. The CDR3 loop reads CASSTGTNQPQHF. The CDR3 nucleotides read TGTGCCAGCAGTACCGGGACCAATCAGCCCCAGCATTTT.

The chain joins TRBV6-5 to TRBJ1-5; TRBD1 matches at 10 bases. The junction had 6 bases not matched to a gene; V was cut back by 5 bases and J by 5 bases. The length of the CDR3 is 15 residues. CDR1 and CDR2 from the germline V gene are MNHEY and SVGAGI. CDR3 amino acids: CASSKGQGIYQPQHF. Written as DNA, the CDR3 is TGTGCCAGCAGTAAGGGACAGGGGATTTATCAGCCCCAGCATTTT.

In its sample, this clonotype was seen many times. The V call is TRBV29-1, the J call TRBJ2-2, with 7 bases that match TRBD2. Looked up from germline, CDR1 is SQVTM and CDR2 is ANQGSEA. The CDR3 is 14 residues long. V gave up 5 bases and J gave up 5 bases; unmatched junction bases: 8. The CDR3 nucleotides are TGCAGCGTTCGATTAGCGGGCGTAACCGGGGAGCTGTTTTTT. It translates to CSVRLAGVTGELFF.

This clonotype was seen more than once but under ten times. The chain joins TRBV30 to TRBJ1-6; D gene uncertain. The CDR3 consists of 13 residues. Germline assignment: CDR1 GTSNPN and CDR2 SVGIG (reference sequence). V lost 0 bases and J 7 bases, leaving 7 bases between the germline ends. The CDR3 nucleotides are TGTGCCTGGAGTGTAGCGGGCAATTCACCCCTCCACTTT. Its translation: CAWSVAGNSPLHF.

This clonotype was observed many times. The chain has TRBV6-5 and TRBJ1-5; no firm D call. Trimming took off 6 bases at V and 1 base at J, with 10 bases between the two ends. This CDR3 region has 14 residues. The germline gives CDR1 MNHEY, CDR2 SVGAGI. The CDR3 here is CASRPDWSNQPQHF. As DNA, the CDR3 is TGTGCCAGCAGACCCGACTGGAGCAATCAGCCCCAGCATTTT.

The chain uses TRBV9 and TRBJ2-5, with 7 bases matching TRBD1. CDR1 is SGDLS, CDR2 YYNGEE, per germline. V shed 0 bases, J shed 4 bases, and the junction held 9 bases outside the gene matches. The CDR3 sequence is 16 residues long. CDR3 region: CASSVGVNRGVETQYF. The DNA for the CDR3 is TGTGCCAGCAGCGTAGGGGTGAACAGGGGTGTAGAGACCCAGTACTTC.